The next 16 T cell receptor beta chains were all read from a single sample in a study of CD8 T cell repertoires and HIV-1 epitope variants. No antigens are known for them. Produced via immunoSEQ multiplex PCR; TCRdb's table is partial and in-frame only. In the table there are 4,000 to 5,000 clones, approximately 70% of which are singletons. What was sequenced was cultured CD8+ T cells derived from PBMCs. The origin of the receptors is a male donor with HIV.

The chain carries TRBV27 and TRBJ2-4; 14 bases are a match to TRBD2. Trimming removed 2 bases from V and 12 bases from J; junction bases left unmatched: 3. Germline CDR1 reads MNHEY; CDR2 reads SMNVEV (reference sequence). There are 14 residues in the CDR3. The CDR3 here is CASSLGTSGSNQYF. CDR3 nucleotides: TGTGCCAGCAGTTTAGGGACTAGCGGGAGTAATCAGTACTTC.

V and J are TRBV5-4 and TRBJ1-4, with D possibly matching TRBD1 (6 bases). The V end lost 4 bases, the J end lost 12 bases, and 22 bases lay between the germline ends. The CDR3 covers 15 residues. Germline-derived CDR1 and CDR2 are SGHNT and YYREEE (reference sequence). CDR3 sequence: CASSPGDGGREELFF. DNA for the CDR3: TGTGCCAGCAGCCCCGGCGATGGGGGGCGCGAGGAACTGTTTTTT. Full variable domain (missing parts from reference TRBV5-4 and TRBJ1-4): ETGVTQSPTHLIKTRGQQVTLRCSSQSGHNTVSWYQQALGQGPQFIFQYYREEENGRGNFPPRFSGLQFPNYSSELNVNALELDDSALYLCASSPGDGGREELFFGSGTQLSVL.

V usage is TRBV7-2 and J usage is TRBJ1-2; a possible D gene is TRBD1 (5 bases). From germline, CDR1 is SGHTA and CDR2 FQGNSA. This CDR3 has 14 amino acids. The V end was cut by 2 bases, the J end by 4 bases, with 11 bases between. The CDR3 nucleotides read TGTGCCAGCAGCTTATTGACAGCGACCTATGGCTACACCTTC. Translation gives CASSLLTATYGYTF.

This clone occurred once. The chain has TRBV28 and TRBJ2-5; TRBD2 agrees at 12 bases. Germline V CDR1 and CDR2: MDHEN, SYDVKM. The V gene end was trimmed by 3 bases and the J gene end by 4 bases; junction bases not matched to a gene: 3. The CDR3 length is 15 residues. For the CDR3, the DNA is TGTGCCAGCAGTTTTCGGACTAGCGGGGCAGAGACCCAGTACTTC. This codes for CASSFRTSGAETQYF.

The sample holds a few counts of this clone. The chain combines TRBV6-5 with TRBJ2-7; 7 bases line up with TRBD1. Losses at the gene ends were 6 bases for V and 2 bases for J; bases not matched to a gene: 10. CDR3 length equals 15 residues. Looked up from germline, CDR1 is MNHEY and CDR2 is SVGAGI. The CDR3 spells CASSLTGSFTYEQYF. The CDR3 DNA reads TGTGCCAGCAGCCTGACAGGGTCATTTACCTACGAGCAGTACTTC.

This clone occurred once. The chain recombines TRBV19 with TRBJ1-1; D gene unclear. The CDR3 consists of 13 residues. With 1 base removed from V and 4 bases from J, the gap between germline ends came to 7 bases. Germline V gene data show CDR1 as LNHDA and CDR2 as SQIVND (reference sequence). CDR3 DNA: TGTGCCAGTAGTATAGTCGGGGTCACTGAAGCTTTCTTT. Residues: CASSIVGVTEAFF.

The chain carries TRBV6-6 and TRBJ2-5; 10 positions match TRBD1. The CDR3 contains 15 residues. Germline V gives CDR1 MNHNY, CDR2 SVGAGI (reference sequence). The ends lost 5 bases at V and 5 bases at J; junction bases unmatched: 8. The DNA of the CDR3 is TGTGCCAGCAGTCACAGACAGGGGGCCCAGGAGACCCAGTACTTC. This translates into CASSHRQGAQETQYF.

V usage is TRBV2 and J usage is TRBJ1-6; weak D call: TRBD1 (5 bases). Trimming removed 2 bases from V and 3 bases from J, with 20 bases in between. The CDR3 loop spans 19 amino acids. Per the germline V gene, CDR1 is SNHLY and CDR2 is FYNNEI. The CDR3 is CASSEWGDRGGVYNSPLHF. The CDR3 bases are TGTGCCAGCAGTGAATGGGGTGACCGAGGAGGGGTCTATAATTCACCCCTCCACTTT.

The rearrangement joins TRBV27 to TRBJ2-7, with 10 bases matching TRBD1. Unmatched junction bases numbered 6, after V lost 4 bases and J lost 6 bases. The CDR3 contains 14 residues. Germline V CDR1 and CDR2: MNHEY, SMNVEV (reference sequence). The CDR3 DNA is TGTGCCAGCAGTTCAGGGACAGGGGTATTCGAGCAGTACTTC. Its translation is CASSSGTGVFEQYF.

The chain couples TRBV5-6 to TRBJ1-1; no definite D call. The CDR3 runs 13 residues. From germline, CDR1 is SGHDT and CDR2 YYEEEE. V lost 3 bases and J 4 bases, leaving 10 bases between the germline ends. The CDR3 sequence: CASSSGRVTEAFF. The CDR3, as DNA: TGTGCCAGCAGCTCGGGGAGGGTCACTGAAGCTTTCTTT.

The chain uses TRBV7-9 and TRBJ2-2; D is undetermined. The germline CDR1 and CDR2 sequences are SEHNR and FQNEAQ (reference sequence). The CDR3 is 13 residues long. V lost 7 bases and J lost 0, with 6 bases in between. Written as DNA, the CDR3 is TGTGCCAGCACGTCCGCGAACACCGGGGAGCTGTTTTTT. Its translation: CASTSANTGELFF. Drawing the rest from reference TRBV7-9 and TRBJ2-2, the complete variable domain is DTGVSQNPRHKITKRGQNVTFRCDPISEHNRLYWYRQTLGQGPEFLTYFQNEAQLEKSRLLSDRFSAERPKGSFSTLEIQRTEQGDSAMYLCASTSANTGELFFGEGSRLTVL.

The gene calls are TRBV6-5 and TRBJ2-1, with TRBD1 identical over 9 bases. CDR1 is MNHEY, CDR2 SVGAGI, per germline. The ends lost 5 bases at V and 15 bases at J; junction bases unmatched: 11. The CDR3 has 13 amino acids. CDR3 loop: CASSDQTGGFPFF. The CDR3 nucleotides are TGTGCCAGCAGTGACCAGACAGGGGGATTTCCGTTCTTC.

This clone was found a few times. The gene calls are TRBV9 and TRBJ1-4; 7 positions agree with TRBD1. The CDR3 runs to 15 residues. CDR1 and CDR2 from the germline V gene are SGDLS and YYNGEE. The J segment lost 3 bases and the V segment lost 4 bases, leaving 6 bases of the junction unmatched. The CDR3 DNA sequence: TGTGCCAGCAGCCCAAGGGACAGTTCTAATGAAAAACTGTTTTTT. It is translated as CASSPRDSSNEKLFF.

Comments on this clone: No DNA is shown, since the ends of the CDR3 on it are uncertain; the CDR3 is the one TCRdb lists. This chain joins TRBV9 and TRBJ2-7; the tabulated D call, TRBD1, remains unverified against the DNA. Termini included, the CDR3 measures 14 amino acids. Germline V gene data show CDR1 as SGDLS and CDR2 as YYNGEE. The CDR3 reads CASSSSDRSYEQYF.

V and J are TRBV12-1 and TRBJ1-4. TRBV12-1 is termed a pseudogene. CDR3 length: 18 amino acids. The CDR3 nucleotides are TGTGCCAGCAGCTTTGGCGGACCGAACCCAGCAACTAATGAAAAACTGTTTTTT. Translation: CASSFGGPNPATNEKLFF.

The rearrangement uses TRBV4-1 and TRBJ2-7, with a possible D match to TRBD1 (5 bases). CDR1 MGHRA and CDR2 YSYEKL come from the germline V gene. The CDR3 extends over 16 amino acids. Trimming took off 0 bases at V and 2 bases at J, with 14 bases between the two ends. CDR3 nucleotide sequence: TGCGCCAGCAGCCAAGATCCCGCAGGGATGACCTACGAGCAGTACTTC. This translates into CASSQDPAGMTYEQYF.